The 3 T cell receptor beta chains in this list originate from one sample, sequenced in a study of coeliac disease. General observations from the study: Control samples showed higher TRB and TRG clonality than intraepithelial and lamina propria samples in active celiac disease.

For these receptors, no antigen is known. Profiled with immunoSEQ multiplex PCR; TCRdb holds only in-frame clones, not every one. Of 4,200 or so clones in the sample, about 61% are singletons; the top ten hold roughly 9.4%. Sequencing was done on a sample of intraepithelial lymphocytes from the gut. These receptor sequences come from a man between 65 and 80 years old with active celiac disease.

V usage is TRBV7-3 and J usage is TRBJ2-5; TRBD2 might be the D (5 bases). Trimming took off 5 bases at V and 4 bases at J, with 17 bases between the two ends. There are 15 residues in the CDR3. The germline CDR1 and CDR2 sequences are SGHTA and FQGTGA. CDR3 region: CASSPSGMEAETQYF. The CDR3 DNA is TGTGCCAGCAGCCCAAGTGGGATGGAGGCAGAGACCCAGTACTTC.

V and J are TRBV7-2 and TRBJ1-6, with D unresolved. CDR3 size: 12 residues. Trimming stripped 6 bases from V and 10 bases from J, with 10 bases between. Per the germline V gene, CDR1 is SGHTA and CDR2 is FQGNSA. The CDR3 nucleotides are TGTGCCAGCAGTCTTATTCGGTCACCCCTCCACTTT. As protein: CASSLIRSPLHF.

The chain carries TRBV10-2 and TRBJ2-5; 7 bases align to TRBD1. The CDR3 has 14 residues. Germline trimming cut 7 bases from V and 5 bases from J; bases unmatched to any gene: 10. Germline V gene sequence: CDR1 WSHSY, CDR2 SAAADI. CDR3 nucleotides: TGCGCCAGCACCGAGTCCACAGGGGAGGAGACCCAGTACTTC. It codes for CASTESTGEETQYF.